Presented here are 19 T cell receptor beta chains from one specimen sequenced in a study of cytomegalovirus exposure and HLA in healthy donors. The PCR made use of 60 Vbeta and 13 Jbeta primers. Only in-frame clones appear in the TCRdb table, and some are missing; sequencing was by immunoSEQ multiplex PCR. The table includes some 200,000 clones, over 65% detected once. Sequencing was carried out using PBMCs. Source of these receptors: a man aged 18 to 29 in good health and CMV-seronegative.

The chain has TRBV30 and TRBJ2-7; D not resolved. Looked up from germline, CDR1 is GTSNPN and CDR2 is SVGIG (reference sequence). The V and J ends lost 0 bases and 3 bases respectively, with 21 bases between them. The CDR3 is made up of 17 amino acids. In DNA, the CDR3 is TGTGCCTGGAGTGTGTCCGTGTCGCTGCGTTCTAACTACGAGCAGTACTTC. It translates to CAWSVSVSLRSNYEQYF.

The J gene is TRBJ2-5, the V gene TRBV7-9, with D maybe TRBD1 (5 bases). The V and J ends lost 2 bases and 2 bases respectively, with 15 bases between them. CDR1 is SEHNR, CDR2 FQNEAQ, per germline (reference sequence). The CDR3 covers 16 residues. The CDR3 protein is CASSLRRQSKQETQYF. In DNA, the CDR3 is TGTGCCAGCAGCTTACGTCGACAGTCAAAACAAGAGACCCAGTACTTC.

The rearrangement links TRBV5-6 to TRBJ2-2; 12 bases match TRBD1. This CDR3 contains 19 residues. V gave up 4 bases and J gave up 3 bases; unmatched junction bases: 13. The V gene's germline CDR1 is SGHDT and CDR2 YYEEEE. The CDR3 spells CASSPGTGGGLADTGELFF. CDR3 bases: TGTGCCAGCAGCCCCGGGACAGGGGGCGGGCTAGCTGACACCGGGGAGCTGTTTTTT. Variable domain in full (rest from reference TRBV5-6 and TRBJ2-2): DAGVTQSPTHLIKTRGQQVTLRCSPKSGHDTVSWYQQALGQGPQFIFQYYEEEERQRGNFPDRFSGHQFPNYSSELNVNALLLGDSALYLCASSPGTGGGLADTGELFFGEGSRLTVL.

This clone has just one count. The CDR3, as DNA: TGTGCCAGCAGCTTAACTAGCGGCCTTGGGGCCAACGTCCTGACTTTC. As protein: CASSLTSGLGANVLTF. This chain uses TRBV9 with TRBJ2-6, with 8 bases lining up with TRBD2. The CDR3 contains 16 residues. Trimming took 4 bases from V and 3 from J; bases not matched to a gene: 6. Germline CDR1 SGDLS, CDR2 YYNGEE.

The V call is TRBV2, the J call TRBJ2-2; tentative D call: TRBD2 (6 bases). The CDR3 runs 15 residues. Looked up from germline, CDR1 is SNHLY and CDR2 is FYNNEI. The V gene lost 7 bases and the J gene lost 3 bases, with 15 bases spanning the gap. As DNA, the CDR3 is TGTGCCAGCAAGGCAACTAGCCGAGACACCGGGGAGCTGTTTTTT. Protein: CASKATSRDTGELFF. Full variable domain (outside the CDR3, taken from reference TRBV2 and TRBJ2-2): EPEVTQTPSHQVTQMGQEVILRCVPISNHLYFYWYRQILGQKVEFLVSFYNNEISEKSEIFDDQFSVERPDGSNFTLKIRSTKLEDSAMYFCASKATSRDTGELFFGEGSRLTVL.

This clone was observed a handful of times. CDR3 protein: CASSLASGGNEKLFF. The CDR3 coding sequence is TGTGCCAGCAGCTTAGCGTCAGGGGGAAATGAAAAACTGTTTTTT. V is TRBV7-9 and J is TRBJ1-4; 7 nucleotides agree with TRBD1. CDR3 length: 15 residues. V shed 0 bases, J shed 5 bases, and the junction held 3 bases outside the gene matches. CDR1 is SEHNR and CDR2 is FQNEAQ in the germline V gene (reference sequence).

The chain couples TRBV6-4 to TRBJ1-1, with a tentative D call TRBD1 (6 bases). Germline CDR1 MRHNA, CDR2 SNTAGT. The ends were cut back, 5 bases at V and 5 bases at J, with 12 bases in the middle. The CDR3 consists of 13 residues. The CDR3 region has the DNA TGTGCCAGCAGTCATAACAGGGATACTGAAGCTTTCTTT. Its protein is CASSHNRDTEAFF.

V gene TRBV19 combines with J gene TRBJ1-2; 12 bases map to TRBD1. Germline CDR1 reads LNHDA; CDR2 reads SQIVND (reference sequence). The trim removed 7 bases at V and 8 bases at J, leaving 14 bases unmatched. The CDR3 runs to 16 residues. The CDR3 sequence is CASTYRDRGRGEGYTF. DNA of the CDR3: TGTGCCAGTACCTACCGGGACAGGGGGCGCGGTGAAGGCTACACCTTC.

This clone occurred once. V usage is TRBV7-5 and J usage is TRBJ2-7; TRBD1 reflects the table's D call only, with no check against the DNA. TRBV7-5 is assigned pseudogene status. CDR3 length: 14 amino acids. The CDR3 loop reads CAREPGQVSYEQYF. The CDR3 coding sequence is TGTGCCAGAGAGCCGGGACAGGTTTCCTACGAGCAGTACTTC.

The chain links TRBV9 to TRBJ2-2; TRBD2 might be the D (6 bases). The V and J ends lost 0 bases and 6 bases respectively, with 9 bases between them. The CDR3 is 14 amino acids. CDR1 and CDR2 from the germline V gene are SGDLS and YYNGEE. CDR3 sequence (DNA): TGTGCCAGCAGCGTAGTTTCGGGGGCCGGGGAGCTGTTTTTT. Protein: CASSVVSGAGELFF.

J is TRBJ2-5 and V is TRBV6-5, with 9 nucleotides matching TRBD2. The CDR3 contains 12 residues. Looked up from germline, CDR1 is MNHEY and CDR2 is SVGAGI. The CDR3 DNA sequence: TGTTCAGCTAGCGGGAACCAAGAGACCCAGTACTTC. It translates to CSASGNQETQYF.

The rearrangement uses TRBV6-5 and TRBJ2-1; TRBD1 might be the D (5 bases). The germline V gene has CDR1 MNHEY and CDR2 SVGAGI. The CDR3 is 16 residues long. The V end was cut by 0 bases, the J end by 2 bases, with 11 bases between. The CDR3, as DNA: TGTGCCAGCAGTTACTCGTCCAGGGAAGCCTACAATGAGCAGTTCTTC. This codes for CASSYSSREAYNEQFF.

V is TRBV6-1 and J is TRBJ1-5, with no clear D. The CDR3 length is 14 residues. The germline CDR1 and CDR2 sequences are MNHNS and SASEGT. V lost 8 bases and J lost 6, with 17 bases in between. CDR3 coding DNA: TGTGCCAGCGTTGAACGCCTCGCGGCTCAGCCCCAGCATTTT. It encodes CASVERLAAQPQHF.

The rearrangement links TRBV25-1 to TRBJ2-7; TRBD1 matches 8 bases. The CDR3 length is 17 residues. Trimming at V came to 3 bases and at J to 6 bases, leaving 16 bases not matched to a gene. Per germline, CDR1 MGHDK and CDR2 SYGVNS. In DNA form, the CDR3 reads TGTGCCAGCAGTGAGTCCCCCTGGCAGGGGGCAAGGGGCGAGCAGTACTTC. Residues: CASSESPWQGARGEQYF.

This clone has a handful of counts. The CDR3 region has the DNA TGTGCCAGCAGCGTAGCTATAGGAGAAGATACGCAGTATTTT. Protein: CASSVAIGEDTQYF. The chain employs TRBV9 and TRBJ2-3; D is uncertain. Per the germline V gene, CDR1 is SGDLS and CDR2 is YYNGEE. The CDR3 contains 14 residues. Trimming stripped 0 bases from V and 5 bases from J, with 10 bases between.

J is TRBJ1-6 and V is TRBV4-1; D call uncertain. The CDR3 extends over 16 amino acids. V lost 5 bases to trimming and J lost 9 bases, with 20 bases between them. Germline loops: CDR1 MGHRA, CDR2 YSYEKL. The CDR3 bases are TGCGCCAGCAGCTCCCTACCCGTGAGGGCAGGTTCACCCCTCCACTTT. It translates to CASSSLPVRAGSPLHF.

V gene TRBV10-3 combines with J gene TRBJ1-2, with D tentatively TRBD1 (6 bases). Germline CDR1 and CDR2: ENHRY and SYGVKD. The CDR3 loop spans 15 amino acids. V dropped 0 bases and J dropped 3 bases, with 11 bases sitting between them. The CDR3 sequence: CAISESTGGHYGYTF. In nucleotides, the CDR3 is TGTGCCATCAGTGAGTCGACCGGGGGGCACTATGGCTACACCTTC.

The rearrangement joins TRBV7-9 to TRBJ2-7; 10 bases align to TRBD1. Germline CDR1 SEHNR, CDR2 FQNEAQ (reference sequence). The V segment lost 2 bases and the J segment 2 bases; nucleotides outside the gene matches: 3. CDR3 length: 15 residues. DNA for the CDR3: TGTGCCAGCAGCTTAATCGGGACAGGGGCCTACGAGCAGTACTTC. As protein: CASSLIGTGAYEQYF.

The rearrangement uses TRBV5-1 and TRBJ2-2; D gene unclear. The CDR3 sequence is 15 residues long. Germline loops: CDR1 SGHRS, CDR2 YFSETQ. V dropped 4 bases and J dropped 3 bases, with 13 bases sitting between them. This CDR3 reads CASSPLVRDTGELFF. The DNA of the CDR3 is TGCGCCAGCAGCCCACTGGTTCGGGACACCGGGGAGCTGTTTTTT.